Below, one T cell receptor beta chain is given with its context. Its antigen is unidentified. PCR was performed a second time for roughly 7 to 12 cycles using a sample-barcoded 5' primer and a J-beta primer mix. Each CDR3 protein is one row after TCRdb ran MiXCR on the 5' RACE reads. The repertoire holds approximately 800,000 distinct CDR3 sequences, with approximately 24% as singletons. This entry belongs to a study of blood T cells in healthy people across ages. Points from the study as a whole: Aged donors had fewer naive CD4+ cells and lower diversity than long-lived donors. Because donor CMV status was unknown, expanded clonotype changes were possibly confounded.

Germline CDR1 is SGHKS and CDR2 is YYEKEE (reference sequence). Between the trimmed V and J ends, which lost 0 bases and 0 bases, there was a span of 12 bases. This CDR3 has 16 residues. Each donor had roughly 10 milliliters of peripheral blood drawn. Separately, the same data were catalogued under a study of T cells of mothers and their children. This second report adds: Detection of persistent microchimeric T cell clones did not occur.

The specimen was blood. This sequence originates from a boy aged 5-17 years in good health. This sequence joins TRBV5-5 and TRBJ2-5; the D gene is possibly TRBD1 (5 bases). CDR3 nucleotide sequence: TGTGCCAGCAGCTTGGAAGGACATCGGTACCAAGAGACCCAGTACTTC. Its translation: CASSLEGHRYQETQYF.